This entry describes one T cell receptor (beta chain). Antigen: not known. This sample is part of a study of T cell responses to AZD1222 COVID-19 vaccine. As for the study in general: Pooled together were second doses at about 4 or about 12 weeks.

Notes on the study in general: Donors were mostly white British, more females; clonal diversity possibly underestimated. Two doses of AZD1222 preceded a rise in Spike-specific TCR breadth and depth. Of spike-specific TCRs, nearly half reportedly target regions left unmutated in variants.

Here immunoSEQ multiplex PCR was the method, and the copy in TCRdb shows in-frame clones only, minus some. The sample lists roughly 70,000 clones, 85% occurring once. The V and J ends lost 4 bases and 2 bases respectively, with 15 bases between them. Germline CDR1 LGHDT, CDR2 YNNKEL (reference sequence). This CDR3 is built from 15 residues. The J gene is TRBJ2-7, the V gene TRBV3-1 (or the pseudogene TRBV3-2), with a weak D call TRBD2 (6 bases). The source of this sequence is an adult in good health. Sample: peripheral blood, taken on day 0 of AZD1222 vaccination. CDR3 nucleotide sequence: TGTGCCAGCAGCCCCACAGCGGGTAACCCCTACGAGCAGTACTTC. This encodes CASSPTAGNPYEQYF.